A selection of T cell receptor beta chains follows, all from one sample in a study of CD8 T cells in ankylosing spondylitis. TCRdb passed the 5' RACE reads through MiXCR, listing each CDR3 protein once. The repertoire holds 300,000 to 400,000 distinct CDR3 sequences, with 20% to 25% as singletons. The material sequenced was blood, either unsorted or a sorted T cell fraction (not recorded which). These receptors came from a male donor with ankylosing spondylitis. The CDR3 runs from the conserved cysteine through the conserved F or W. The D gene is left open where the match is weak. Clone size is not always given. Where it is, it says once, few, many or a class for expanded clones.

cdr3_aa j_call d_call clone_size v_call
CASSLPGGSYNEQFF TRBJ2-1 TRBD2 . TRBV28
CASSFWSRASYEQYF TRBJ2-7 . . TRBV28
CASSLDDGPLPQHF TRBJ1-5 . few TRBV5-5
CSAERGTVYNEQFF TRBJ2-1 TRBD1 few TRBV20-1
CASSAPGLAGGDTQYF TRBJ2-3 TRBD2 . TRBV28
CASSQNYGLADTDTQYF TRBJ2-3 TRBD2 . TRBV4-3
CASSAPPGRSSYNEQFF TRBJ2-1 . few TRBV9
CASSLFGTSGNEQFF TRBJ2-1 TRBD2 . TRBV7-2
CATSGGVLTGELFF TRBJ2-2 . . TRBV10-3
CAIPGHTKYNTGELFF TRBJ2-2 . . TRBV10-3
CASSGTSVVSGNTIYF TRBJ1-3 . . TRBV7-6
CASSSTGARTEAFF TRBJ1-1 TRBD1 few TRBV7-8
CSARELAEIPTQYF TRBJ2-5 TRBD2 . TRBV20-1
CSVDSGQSYGYTF TRBJ1-2 . few TRBV29-1
CASSLRYIGQDTDTQYF TRBJ2-3 . few TRBV7-2
CAISLQGDMHIQYF TRBJ2-4 . few TRBV10-3
CASSQTRSSRTDTQYF TRBJ2-3 . few TRBV7-3
CASSLRTGAVSGANVLTF TRBJ2-6 TRBD1 few TRBV2
CASSFSRDSGELFF TRBJ2-2 . . TRBV27
CASSHRGSNEKLFF TRBJ1-4 . few TRBV3-1
CASSLNRQSTEAFF TRBJ1-1 . . TRBV28
CATRFPGQTNEQFF TRBJ2-1 . few TRBV10-3
CASSPYQGSSGNTIYF TRBJ1-3 . many TRBV7-2
CASSPLAGVQETQYF TRBJ2-5 TRBD2 . TRBV3-1
CASSLFRDRGPNEQFF TRBJ2-1 TRBD1 . TRBV27